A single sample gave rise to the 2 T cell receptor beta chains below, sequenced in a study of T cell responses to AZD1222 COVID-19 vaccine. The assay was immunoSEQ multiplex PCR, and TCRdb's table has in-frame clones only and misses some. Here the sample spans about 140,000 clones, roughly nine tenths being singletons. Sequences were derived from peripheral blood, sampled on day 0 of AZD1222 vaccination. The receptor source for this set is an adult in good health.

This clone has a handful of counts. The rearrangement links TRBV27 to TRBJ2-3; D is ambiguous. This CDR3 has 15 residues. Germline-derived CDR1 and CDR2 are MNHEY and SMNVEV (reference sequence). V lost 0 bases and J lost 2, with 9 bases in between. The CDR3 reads CASSLSRSLTDTQYF. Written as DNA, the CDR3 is TGTGCCAGCAGTTTATCGAGGAGCCTCACAGATACGCAGTATTTT.

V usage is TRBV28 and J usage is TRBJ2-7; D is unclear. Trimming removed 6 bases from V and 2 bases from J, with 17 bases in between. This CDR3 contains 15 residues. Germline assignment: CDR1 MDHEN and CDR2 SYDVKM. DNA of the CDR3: TGTGCCAGCAGGAGAATCTGGACCGACGCCTACGAGCAGTACTTC. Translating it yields CASRRIWTDAYEQYF. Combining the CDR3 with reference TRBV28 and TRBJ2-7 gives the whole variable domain DVKVTQSSRYLVKRTGEKVFLECVQDMDHENMFWYRQDPGLGLRLIYFSYDVKMKEKGDIPEGYSVSREKKERFSLILESASTNQTSMYLCASRRIWTDAYEQYFGPGTRLTVT.